This entry is about one T cell receptor beta chain. Antigen unknown. Data came from immunoSEQ multiplex PCR; TCRdb stores just in-frame clones and leaves some out. The data show around 110,000 clones, with around 85% seen just once and 3.5% to 5% held by the top ten. The data belong to a study of T cell responses to AZD1222 COVID-19 vaccine. Study-wide results and caveats: Compared with day 0, the breadth and depth of the Spike-specific TCR repertoire rose significantly after two doses of AZD1222. Reportedly, close to half of spike-specific TCRs are directed against unmutated variant regions.

Germline CDR1 is KGHDR and CDR2 is SFDVKD. The CDR3 is made up of 15 amino acids. V was pared by 1 base and J by 3 bases, with 10 bases between. This TCR was recovered from an adult in good health. The sequences come from peripheral blood, collected on day 0 of MenACWY control vaccination. This chain connects TRBV24-1 to TRBJ2-3, with D perhaps matching TRBD1 (6 bases). CDR3 residues: CATSDFGQGTDTQYF. The CDR3 bases are TGTGCCACCAGTGATTTCGGCCAGGGGACAGATACGCAGTATTTT.